One T cell receptor (beta chain) is described in this entry. Its antigen is currently unknown. Sequencing used immunoSEQ multiplex PCR; TCRdb keeps in-frame clones, though not all of them. The repertoire has under 60,000 clones, roughly 80% of them found once; the top ten carry roughly 10%. Trimming left V 1 base short and J 3 bases short, with 7 bases between. Germline V gene lookup returns CDR1 MNHEY and CDR2 SMNVEV (reference sequence). The CDR3 is 13 amino acids. These data come from a study of T cell responses to AZD1222 COVID-19 vaccine. Study-level findings and limits: Clonal diversity may have been underestimated in mostly white British donors. Within unmutated variant regions lay the reported targets of nearly half of spike-specific TCRs.

Sequenced material: peripheral blood, taken on day 0 of AZD1222 vaccination. The rearrangement joins TRBV27 to TRBJ2-7; no definite D call. This clonotype was sampled from an adult in good health. DNA of the CDR3: TGTGCCAGCAGTTTATTTTCCAACTACGAGCAGTACTTC. Its protein product is CASSLFSNYEQYF.